The sample holds a few counts of the clone carrying this TCR beta chain. This specimen comes from a study of identical twins. A universal primer binding site was introduced by template switching. The final cDNA contained unique molecular identifiers. TCRdb re-called the 5' RACE reads with MiXCR, one entry per CDR3 protein. The repertoire has hundreds of thousands of distinct CDR3 sequences, 15% to 20% of them found once; the top ten carry about an eighth. The CDR3 loop spans 15 amino acids. CDR1 and CDR2 (germline): SGHRS, YFSETQ. With 2 bases clipped from V and 6 bases from J, the junction kept 4 bases outside the gene matches. The same sample was also used in a study of T cells expressing NK-cell markers. From that report: Sorting in several experiments was restricted by an anti-gamma-delta TCR antibody to alpha-beta TCR T cells. In a few donors, dominant clonotypes made up 28.3-60.1% of CD3+CD56-NKG2C+ cells.

The chain links TRBV5-1 to TRBJ1-4; 10 positions match TRBD1. The sequence came from a woman aged 18-29 years in good health. The sequencing input was PBMCs. Written as DNA, the CDR3 is TGCGCCAGCAGCTTCAACGGACAGGGGGATGAAAAACTGTTTTTT. Translated: CASSFNGQGDEKLFF. The entire variable domain, with the rest obtained from reference TRBV5-1 and TRBJ1-4, is as follows: KAGVTQTPRYLIKTRGQQVTLSCSPISGHRSVSWYQQTPGQGLQFLFEYFSETQRNKGNFPGRFSGRQFSNSRSEMNVSTLELGDSALYLCASSFNGQGDEKLFFGSGTQLSVL.